This passage covers 8 T cell receptor beta chains from one sample sequenced in a study of T cell responses to AZD1222 COVID-19 vaccine. Clones were sequenced by immunoSEQ multiplex PCR, and TCRdb holds only the in-frame ones, with some missing. The data contain fewer than 130,000 clones, around nine tenths of them seen just once; the ten biggest clones take up roughly 2.5%. The source was peripheral blood, collected 28 days after the second AZD1222 dose. The source of these receptors is an adult who received the AZD1222 COVID-19 vaccine.

The chain combines TRBV5-5 with TRBJ2-7; the D call may be TRBD1 or TRBD2 (5 bases each). Germline V gene data show CDR1 as SGHKS and CDR2 as YYEKEE (reference sequence). V dropped 4 bases and J dropped 2 bases, with 16 bases sitting between them. The CDR3 length is 15 residues. The CDR3 sequence: CASSPRDRRTYEQYF. The DNA for the CDR3 is TGTGCCAGCAGCCCCCGGGACCGCCGGACCTACGAGCAGTACTTC.

This rearrangement joins TRBV18 to TRBJ2-7, with TRBD1 matching over 8 bases. The CDR3 loop spans 13 amino acids. The V gene end was trimmed by 3 bases and the J gene end by 3 bases; junction bases not matched to a gene: 1. Looked up from germline, CDR1 is KGHSH and CDR2 is LQKENI. The chain's CDR3 is CASSPGQDYEQYF. CDR3 in DNA: TGTGCCAGCTCACCGGGACAGGACTACGAGCAGTACTTC.

V and J are TRBV3-1 (or the pseudogene TRBV3-2) and TRBJ2-6; no clear D. The V gene lost 2 bases and the J gene lost 1 base, with 6 bases spanning the gap. The CDR3 runs 15 residues. Germline lookup yields CDR1 LGHDT and CDR2 YNNKEL (reference sequence). The CDR3 reads CASSQLASGANVLTF. CDR3 coding DNA: TGTGCCAGCAGCCAATTAGCTTCTGGGGCCAACGTCCTGACTTTC.

The chain has TRBV19 and TRBJ1-5; D may be TRBD1 (6 bases). Germline CDR1 is LNHDA and CDR2 is SQIVND (reference sequence). Trimming removed 3 bases from V and 3 bases from J, with 15 bases in between. The CDR3 has 16 residues. The CDR3 DNA reads TGTGCCAGTAGTATTGTAGCAGGGGCCGCCAATCAGCCCCAGCATTTT. Encoded protein: CASSIVAGAANQPQHF.

V is TRBV30 and J is TRBJ2-2, with 10 bases identical to TRBD2. Trimming at V came to 2 bases and at J to 7 bases, leaving 10 bases not matched to a gene. CDR3 length equals 16 residues. Germline CDR1 and CDR2: GTSNPN and SVGIG (reference sequence). The CDR3, as DNA: TGTGCCTGGAGTTTCGCTAGCGGGAGTTTCGTCGGGGAGCTGTTTTTT. Translating gives CAWSFASGSFVGELFF. Full variable domain (missing parts from reference TRBV30 and TRBJ2-2): SQTIHQWPATLVQPVGSPLSLECTVEGTSNPNLYWYRQAAGRGLQLLFYSVGIGQISSEVPQNLSASRPQDRQFILSSKKLLLSDSGFYLCAWSFASGSFVGELFFGEGSRLTVL.

The rearrangement joins TRBV10-3 to TRBJ2-2; TRBD2 is a possible D gene (6 bases). This CDR3 spans 14 amino acids. Germline V gene lookup returns CDR1 ENHRY and CDR2 SYGVKD. V lost 7 bases, J lost 6 bases, and 15 bases lay in between. As DNA, the CDR3 is TGTGCCATCACCGACCGGGAGCTCTCCGGGGAGCTGTTTTTT. Its translation: CAITDRELSGELFF.

This chain uses TRBV12-3 or TRBV12-4 with TRBJ2-3; D uncertain. Trimming shortened V by 6 bases and J by 0 bases, and 7 bases separated the two germline ends. The CDR3 is 13 amino acids. The CDR3 loop reads CASRITSTDTQYF. CDR3 nucleotide sequence: TGTGCCAGCAGAATCACTAGCACAGATACGCAGTATTTT.

The chain couples TRBV3-1 (or the pseudogene TRBV3-2) to TRBJ1-3; D is ambiguous. The germline V gene encodes CDR1 LGHDT and CDR2 YNNKEL (reference sequence). The CDR3 covers 13 residues. Deletions cut 8 bases from V and 0 bases from J, with 8 bases between. DNA for the CDR3: TGTGCCAGCGCCCGGCACTCTGGAAACACCATATATTTT. Translated: CASARHSGNTIYF.